The 15 T cell receptor beta chains reported below all come from one sample, sequenced in a study of blood T cell repertoires in COVID-19. The table came from immunoSEQ multiplex PCR; TCRdb's copy has only in-frame clones and leaves some out. The table records some 100,000 clones, less than 85% of them present only once. The sequenced sample was peripheral blood. The receptors derive from a man in his fifties or sixties with acute or convalescent COVID-19.

V gene TRBV7-9 combines with J gene TRBJ2-1; 12 nucleotides line up with TRBD2. This CDR3 is 18 amino acids long. V lost 1 base to trimming and J lost 0 bases; unmatched junction nucleotides: 4. CDR1 and CDR2 (germline): SEHNR, FQNEAQ (reference sequence). The CDR3 reads CASSLGLAGDASYNEQFF. CDR3 coding DNA: TGTGCCAGCAGCTTAGGACTAGCGGGGGATGCCTCCTACAATGAGCAGTTCTTC.

The chain is built from TRBV9 and TRBJ2-5; no firm D call. Trimming removed 0 bases at V and 0 bases at J, with 9 bases between. Germline V gene lookup returns CDR1 SGDLS and CDR2 YYNGEE. The CDR3 runs to 15 residues. CDR3 coding DNA: TGTGCCAGCAGCGTAGCTACAGAGTACCAAGAGACCCAGTACTTC. Protein sequence: CASSVATEYQETQYF. The variable domain in full, completed from reference TRBV9 and TRBJ2-5, reads DSGVTQTPKHLITATGQRVTLRCSPRSGDLSVYWYQQSLDQGLQFLIQYYNGEERAKGNILERFSAQQFPDLHSELNLSSLELGDSALYFCASSVATEYQETQYFGPGTRLLVL.

The chain is built from TRBV5-1 and TRBJ2-7, with TRBD1 identical over 7 bases. In germline, CDR1 is SGHRS, CDR2 YFSETQ. The J segment lost 4 bases and the V segment lost 3 bases, leaving 7 bases of the junction unmatched. This CDR3 comprises 14 residues. CDR3 nucleotides: TGCGCCAGCAGCTCCACAGGGGCGCGGTACGAGCAGTACTTC. It encodes CASSSTGARYEQYF.

V and J are TRBV6-5 and TRBJ2-7; 7 bases line up with TRBD1. The V segment lost 6 bases and the J segment 1 base; nucleotides outside the gene matches: 9. CDR3 length: 15 residues. Germline loops: CDR1 MNHEY, CDR2 SVGAGI. The CDR3 protein is CASSYTGQLSYEQYF. CDR3 nucleotides: TGTGCCAGCAGCTACACGGGACAGTTGTCCTACGAGCAGTACTTC.

The chain joins TRBV2 to TRBJ2-7; 9 bases are shared with TRBD2. The V segment lost 2 bases and the J segment 2 bases; nucleotides outside the gene matches: 4. Per the germline V gene, CDR1 is SNHLY and CDR2 is FYNNEI. This CDR3 has 15 residues. The CDR3 reads CASSESGGTTYEQYF. Here the CDR3 DNA reads TGTGCCAGCAGTGAAAGCGGGGGGACAACCTACGAGCAGTACTTC. The entire variable domain, with the rest obtained from reference TRBV2 and TRBJ2-7, is as follows: EPEVTQTPSHQVTQMGQEVILRCVPISNHLYFYWYRQILGQKVEFLVSFYNNEISEKSEIFDDQFSVERPDGSNFTLKIRSTKLEDSAMYFCASSESGGTTYEQYFGPGTRLTVT.

The V and J genes are TRBV28 and TRBJ2-2, with 9 bases fitting TRBD1. V was clipped by 11 bases and J by 6 bases; unmatched bases: 7. This CDR3 comprises 13 residues. Germline values: CDR1 MDHEN, CDR2 SYDVKM. The CDR3 reads CAGHRGRPGELFF. The CDR3 bases are TGTGCCGGACACAGGGGGCGCCCCGGGGAGCTGTTTTTT.

This rearrangement joins TRBV27 to TRBJ2-7; 8 positions agree with TRBD1. CDR1 and CDR2 from the germline V gene are MNHEY and SMNVEV (reference sequence). V trimming: 5 bases; J trimming: 3 bases; junction bases outside the gene matches: 9. This CDR3 spans 15 amino acids. Written as DNA, the CDR3 is TGTGCCAGCAGTCTCTCAGGGGGCAGGTACTACGAGCAGTACTTC. This gives the protein CASSLSGGRYYEQYF.

This clone was observed a handful of times. The chain joins TRBV6-4 to TRBJ2-1; TRBD2 agrees at 12 bases. Germline lookup yields CDR1 MRHNA and CDR2 SNTAGT. V lost 4 bases and J lost 6; bases outside the gene matches: 1. The CDR3 length is 14 residues. The CDR3 sequence is CASSVLAGGNEQFF. DNA for the CDR3: TGTGCCAGCAGTGTACTAGCGGGAGGCAATGAGCAGTTCTTC.

A few counts support this clone. The rearrangement links TRBV6-1 to TRBJ1-2; D unresolved. Germline V gene sequence: CDR1 MNHNS, CDR2 SASEGT. With 2 bases removed from V and 4 bases from J, the gap between germline ends came to 11 bases. The CDR3 is made up of 14 amino acids. The CDR3 protein is CASSELRGSYGYTF. The CDR3 coding sequence is TGTGCCAGCAGTGAACTCCGAGGAAGCTATGGCTACACCTTC.

This chain joins TRBV27 and TRBJ2-1; D gene unclear. This CDR3 has 14 amino acids. Germline V lookup: CDR1 MNHEY, CDR2 SMNVEV (reference sequence). The germline V and J ends were trimmed by 9 bases and 0 bases, with 12 bases remaining between them. CDR3 amino acids: CASKKPSSYNEQFF. The CDR3, as DNA: TGTGCCAGTAAAAAACCGAGCTCCTACAATGAGCAGTTCTTC.

V is TRBV5-5 and J is TRBJ2-6, with D maybe TRBD2 (5 bases). Trimming shortened V by 1 base and J by 5 bases, and 10 bases separated the two germline ends. The CDR3 loop spans 15 amino acids. Germline V CDR1 and CDR2: SGHKS, YYEKEE (reference sequence). In nucleotides, the CDR3 is TGTGCCAGCAGCTTGACCGCTAGCTGGGCCAACGTCCTGACTTTC. Translating gives CASSLTASWANVLTF.

This clone occurred once. This sequence joins TRBV6-5 and TRBJ2-2; D not certain. This CDR3 region has 13 residues. CDR1 and CDR2 (germline): MNHEY, SVGAGI. Trimming removed 6 bases from V and 3 bases from J, with 8 bases in between. CDR3 DNA: TGTGCCAGCAGATCAGGTGACACCGGGGAGCTGTTTTTT. Translated, it gives CASRSGDTGELFF.

At least ten counts were recorded for this clone. V and J are TRBV25-1 and TRBJ1-5; D perhaps matches TRBD1 (6 bases). The CDR3 length is 13 residues. V lost 4 bases, J lost 2 bases, and 6 bases lay in between. Germline-derived CDR1 and CDR2 are MGHDK and SYGVNS. The CDR3 DNA reads as TGTGCCAGCAGTGGACAGGGCAATCAGCCCCAGCATTTT. Translation: CASSGQGNQPQHF. Drawing the rest from reference TRBV25-1 and TRBJ1-5, the complete variable domain is EADIYQTPRYLVIGTGKKITLECSQTMGHDKMYWYQQDPGMELHLIHYSYGVNSTEKGDLSSESTVSRIRTEHFPLTLESARPSHTSQYLCASSGQGNQPQHFGDGTRLSIL.

The V gene is TRBV18, the J gene TRBJ1-1; the D gene is possibly TRBD1 (6 bases). CDR3 length: 12 amino acids. From germline, CDR1 is KGHSH and CDR2 LQKENI. The germline V and J ends were trimmed by 6 bases and 4 bases, with 9 bases remaining between them. CDR3 sequence reads: CASSPGATEAFF. CDR3 in DNA: TGTGCCAGCTCTCCAGGGGCCACTGAAGCTTTCTTT.

This clone was seen a few times. The chain recombines TRBV7-9 with TRBJ2-7; 7 bases line up with TRBD1. The junction had 5 bases not matched to a gene; V was cut back by 3 bases and J by 0 bases. Germline V gives CDR1 SEHNR, CDR2 FQNEAQ (reference sequence). The length of the CDR3 is 15 residues. The CDR3 bases are TGTGCCAGCAGCTTGAGACAGGGAAACTCCTACGAGCAGTACTTC. This encodes CASSLRQGNSYEQYF. The full variable domain, rest sourced from reference TRBV7-9 and TRBJ2-7, is DTGVSQNPRHKITKRGQNVTFRCDPISEHNRLYWYRQTLGQGPEFLTYFQNEAQLEKSRLLSDRFSAERPKGSFSTLEIQRTEQGDSAMYLCASSLRQGNSYEQYFGPGTRLTVT.